The T cell receptor beta chain under discussion was sequenced for a study of human T cells and chemical hapten exposure. About the study: The sensitizing agent was 2% DPC, placed on 2 cm by 2 cm of upper inner arm skin. Findings and limits, study-wide: The donor cohort had alopecia, so its immune response may not match that of healthy people. Versus controls, expanded TCRs had significantly more large CDR3 similarity clusters. Among TCRs, those above 1 in 1000 frequency were unaffected by DPC sensitization.

TCRdb ran MiXCR on the RACE reads and lists one entry per CDR3 protein. This sample has about 57,000 distinct CDR3 sequences, with 7% to 10% found just once. There are a few counts of this clonotype. As yet, its antigen is unknown. Germline CDR1 reads LNHNV; CDR2 reads YYDKDF (reference sequence). V was cut by 0 bases and J by 8 bases, with 13 bases left in between. This CDR3 is built from 15 residues. Time point here: patch test 1, 2 weeks after DPC sensitization. Regarding treatment: therapeutic diphenylcyclopropenone sensitization with weekly scalp DPC. This sample comprised whole blood, obtained in connection with sensitization to the hapten diphenylcyclopropenone (DPC). The chain carries TRBV15 and TRBJ2-2; D gene unclear. The clonotype was recovered from a woman between 35 and 50 years old with alopecia areata. Some clones in this sample may be carry-over from other donors' samples. Here the CDR3 DNA reads TGTGCCACCAGCAGAGATGGTCCCCAGGCGGGGGAGCTGTTTTTT. This encodes CATSRDGPQAGELFF. The full variable domain, its missing parts supplied by reference TRBV15 and TRBJ2-2, is DAMVIQNPRYQVTQFGKPVTLSCSQTLNHNVMYWYQQKSSQAPKLLFHYYDKDFNNEADTPDNFQSRRPNTSFCFLDIRSPGLGDTAMYLCATSRDGPQAGELFFGEGSRLTVL.